This T cell receptor beta chain was obtained from a study of neurological immune-mediated disorders. Time point denoted: longitudinal time-point 3. PBMCs stored at -80 C, 2 million in total, were the source of the unsorted libraries. This clonotype was seen at least ten times. Its specificity is unknown. Each TCR transcript was tagged with a 10-nucleotide random UMI during 5'RACE. TCRdb itself ran the 5' RACE reads through MiXCR, one entry per CDR3 protein. The sample consists of around 100,000 distinct CDR3 sequences, about a tenth of them appearing once. The CDR3 loop spans 15 amino acids. CDR1 and CDR2 (germline): WNHNN, SYGVQD (reference sequence). The ends were cut back, 3 bases at V and 5 bases at J, with 16 bases in the middle. General study points: The expanded clones of different subjects shared no CDR3 amino acid sequences (suggesting private repertoires in all groups). The greatest degree of TCR clonal expansion was observed in HTLV-1-associated myelopathy, with the lowest in multiple sclerosis, below that of healthy controls.

Sequencing was carried out using PBMCs. The TCR was taken from a female donor with HTLV-1-associated myelopathy (HAM/TSP). The chain has TRBV10-1 and TRBJ2-5; D is tentatively TRBD1 or TRBD2 (5 bases each). This CDR3 is CASSDGAAVAETQYF. The CDR3 DNA reads TGCGCCAGCAGTGACGGGGCCGCGGTAGCGGAGACCCAGTACTTC.